The 16 T cell receptor beta chains below were found in one sample sequenced in a study of blood T cell repertoires in COVID-19. Libraries were prepared by immunoSEQ multiplex PCR; TCRdb keeps only in-frame clonotypes and omits some of them. The table lists some 160,000 clones, around 80% of them singletons, with 6% to 7.5% in the top ten. Sequencing was done on a sample of peripheral blood. These receptors all stem from a man between 65 and 80 years old with active or convalescent COVID-19.

V gene TRBV3-1 (or the pseudogene TRBV3-2) combines with J gene TRBJ2-3; TRBD2 agrees at 7 bases. Germline V gene lookup returns CDR1 LGHDT and CDR2 YNNKEL (reference sequence). This CDR3 region has 14 residues. V was pared by 4 bases and J by 5 bases, with 6 bases of the junction left unmatched. The CDR3 DNA reads TGTGCCAGCAGCCGGGAGGGAAGGGAAGATACGCAGTATTTT. It translates to CASSREGREDTQYF.

The rearrangement uses TRBV27 and TRBJ2-7, with D maybe TRBD2 (6 bases). Germline CDR1 MNHEY, CDR2 SMNVEV (reference sequence). V lost 2 bases and J lost 3, with 23 bases in between. CDR3 length equals 18 residues. This CDR3 is CASSLRPPGASVGYEQYF. CDR3 sequence (DNA): TGTGCCAGCAGTTTACGGCCGCCCGGGGCTAGCGTAGGCTACGAGCAGTACTTC.

On this clone: One end of the junction fails to match germline, which may point to a read error. J is TRBJ1-1 and V is TRBV14; no firm D call. The CDR3 contains 14 residues. Germline V lookup: CDR1 SGHDN, CDR2 FVKESK. CDR3 nucleotides: TGTGCCAGCAGAGCTATTATTCCGAACGCTGAAGCTTTCTTT. Protein product: CASRAIIPNAEAFF.

The V gene is TRBV5-1, the J gene TRBJ1-6, with 7 bases lining up with TRBD1. Losses at the gene ends were 0 bases for V and 7 bases for J; bases not matched to a gene: 7. The CDR3 length is 16 residues. Germline CDR1 reads SGHRS; CDR2 reads YFSETQ. The CDR3 loop reads CASSLDWTGSNSPLHF. CDR3 coding DNA: TGCGCCAGCAGCTTGGACTGGACAGGCTCAAATTCACCCCTCCACTTT.

This chain uses TRBV2 with TRBJ1-3; unclear D gene. Looked up from germline, CDR1 is SNHLY and CDR2 is FYNNEI. V was cut by 6 bases and J by 6 bases, with 9 bases left in between. The CDR3 has 12 amino acids. In nucleotides, the CDR3 is TGTGCCAGCAGCCCGAACACAAACACCATATATTTT. This codes for CASSPNTNTIYF.

The rearrangement uses TRBV11-2 and TRBJ2-7, with TRBD2 identical over 7 bases. Germline assignment: CDR1 SGHAT and CDR2 FQNNGV. With 5 bases clipped from V and 3 bases from J, the junction kept 4 bases outside the gene matches. This CDR3 comprises 13 residues. The CDR3 reads CASSPREGYEQYF. DNA for the CDR3: TGTGCCAGCAGCCCCAGGGAGGGCTACGAGCAGTACTTC.

The chain employs TRBV27 and TRBJ1-1; D is uncertain. The length of the CDR3 is 15 residues. The germline V and J ends were trimmed by 0 bases and 8 bases, with 16 bases remaining between them. Germline lookup yields CDR1 MNHEY and CDR2 SMNVEV (reference sequence). The CDR3: CASSLSKTGTREAFF. The CDR3 DNA follows: TGTGCCAGCAGTTTATCGAAAACGGGTACGAGGGAAGCTTTCTTT.

The chain uses TRBV5-1 and TRBJ1-1; D possibly corresponds to TRBD1 (5 bases). With 4 bases removed from V and 1 base from J, the gap between germline ends came to 11 bases. Germline CDR1 is SGHRS and CDR2 is YFSETQ. The length of the CDR3 is 14 residues. DNA for the CDR3: TGCGCCAGCAGCCGGGACTGGAGGAACACTGAAGCTTTCTTT. This encodes CASSRDWRNTEAFF.

The V call is TRBV5-1, the J call TRBJ2-1; 7 bases fit TRBD1. This CDR3 region has 14 residues. Germline values: CDR1 SGHRS, CDR2 YFSETQ. Losses at the gene ends were 1 base for V and 9 bases for J; bases not matched to a gene: 7. In DNA form, the CDR3 reads TGCGCCAGCAGCTTGACAGGGGATGGGAGTGAGCAGTTCTTC. It codes for CASSLTGDGSEQFF.

V usage is TRBV27 and J usage is TRBJ1-1; TRBD1 might be the D (6 bases). The CDR3 runs to 14 residues. Trimming took 5 bases from V and 1 from J, leaving 11 bases between them. Germline V gene lookup returns CDR1 MNHEY and CDR2 SMNVEV (reference sequence). Here the CDR3 reads CASSVGTPNTEAFF. In nucleotides, the CDR3 is TGTGCCAGCAGTGTCGGGACACCGAACACTGAAGCTTTCTTT.

This clone was observed once. This CDR3 reads CASSSSLAGGNEQFF. CDR3 nucleotides: TGTGCCAGTAGTAGCAGTCTAGCGGGTGGGAATGAGCAGTTCTTC. The chain employs TRBV19 and TRBJ2-1; 8 bases align to TRBD2. The ends lost 4 bases at V and 7 bases at J; junction bases unmatched: 9. CDR3 length: 15 residues. The V gene's germline CDR1 is LNHDA and CDR2 SQIVND (reference sequence). Full variable domain (outside the CDR3, taken from reference TRBV19 and TRBJ2-1): DGGITQSPKYLFRKEGQNVTLSCEQNLNHDAMYWYRQDPGQGLRLIYYSQIVNDFQKGDIAEGYSVSREKKESFPLTVTSAQKNPTAFYLCASSSSLAGGNEQFFGPGTRLTVL.

Comments on this clone: Since a much larger clone is just one base distant, this may be a read error. The rearrangement links TRBV4-2 to TRBJ1-3; D is possibly TRBD1 (6 bases). V dropped 2 bases and J dropped 0 bases, with 11 bases sitting between them. CDR3 length equals 16 residues. Germline V gene lookup returns CDR1 LGHNA and CDR2 YNFKEQ. The CDR3 region has the DNA TGTGCCAGCAGCCAACAGGCAGGGGACTCTGGAAACACCATATATTTT. Translating gives CASSQQAGDSGNTIYF.

This clone occurred a few times. The chain has TRBV5-4 and TRBJ1-6; D ambiguous. Germline V lookup: CDR1 SGHNT, CDR2 YYREEE (reference sequence). Deletions cut 7 bases from V and 10 bases from J, with 12 bases between. CDR3 length: 12 residues. This CDR3 is CASGQQYSPLHF. CDR3 nucleotides: TGTGCCAGCGGCCAACAGTACTCACCCCTCCACTTT.

This clone came up once. The chain joins TRBV5-1 to TRBJ1-1, with TRBD1 matching over 7 bases. The V gene end was trimmed by 4 bases and the J gene end by 4 bases; junction bases not matched to a gene: 10. This CDR3 is 15 amino acids long. CDR1 SGHRS and CDR2 YFSETQ come from the germline V gene. This CDR3 reads CASSDPRQGGTEAFF. The CDR3, as DNA: TGCGCCAGCAGCGACCCCCGACAGGGAGGCACTGAAGCTTTCTTT. Full variable domain (missing parts from reference TRBV5-1 and TRBJ1-1): KAGVTQTPRYLIKTRGQQVTLSCSPISGHRSVSWYQQTPGQGLQFLFEYFSETQRNKGNFPGRFSGRQFSNSRSEMNVSTLELGDSALYLCASSDPRQGGTEAFFGQGTRLTVV.

Note on this clone: Here the CDR3 omits its conserved ending phenylalanine or tryptophan, so a read error is the likely source. The limits of the CDR3 on the DNA are not certain, so only TCRdb's listed CDR3 is given. The V gene is TRBV20-1, the J gene TRBJ1-1; the table's D call, TRBD1, has no DNA check behind it. With termini counted, the CDR3 has 10 amino acids. Germline CDR1 DFQATT, CDR2 SNEGSKA (reference sequence). CDR3 sequence reads: CSAVNIQGVL.

CDR3 DNA: TGTGCCACCAGTGACCACCGACAGGACGGGGAGCTGTTTTTT. Protein: CATSDHRQDGELFF. V usage is TRBV24-1 and J usage is TRBJ2-2; tentative D call: TRBD1 (6 bases). The CDR3 contains 14 residues. The V and J ends lost 4 bases and 7 bases respectively, with 12 bases between them. Germline values: CDR1 KGHDR, CDR2 SFDVKD.